A single sample gave rise to the 27 T cell receptor beta chains below, sequenced in a study of cytomegalovirus exposure and HLA in healthy donors. 13 Jbeta primers and 60 Vbeta primers were used for the PCR. Only in-frame clones appear in the TCRdb table, and some are missing; sequencing was by immunoSEQ multiplex PCR. The sample holds around 300,000 clones, roughly 70% seen once. The sequenced sample consisted of PBMCs. The origin of the receptors is a female donor in good health and CMV-seronegative.

The chain combines TRBV6-1 with TRBJ1-1; maybe TRBD1 (5 bases). V was trimmed by 2 bases and J by 1 base, leaving 14 bases between them. This CDR3 is built from 16 residues. Germline V CDR1 and CDR2: MNHNS, SASEGT. CDR3 region: CASSEPRGRGNTEAFF. The CDR3, as DNA: TGTGCCAGCAGTGAACCCCGAGGAAGGGGGAACACTGAAGCTTTCTTT.

The chain employs TRBV5-1 and TRBJ2-7; D is unresolved. The CDR3 is 13 residues long. Trimming cost V 0 bases and J 3 bases, with 7 bases left between them. Germline loops: CDR1 SGHRS, CDR2 YFSETQ. The CDR3 protein is CASSLGQVYEQYF. Written as DNA, the CDR3 is TGCGCCAGCAGCTTGGGGCAGGTCTACGAGCAGTACTTC.

This clone was seen a single time. The gene calls are TRBV25-1 and TRBJ2-1, with TRBD1 identical over 7 bases. Germline CDR1 MGHDK, CDR2 SYGVNS. This CDR3 is built from 16 residues. The J segment lost 4 bases and the V segment lost 0 bases, leaving 6 bases of the junction unmatched. The CDR3 DNA follows: TGTGCCAGCAGTGAATATCGACCAGGGGGATACAATGAGCAGTTCTTC. The encoded protein is CASSEYRPGGYNEQFF.

CDR3 nucleotides: TGCGCCAGCAGCTCCACCACAGGGGGGTTTTGGGGCTACACCTTC. Translated, it gives CASSSTTGGFWGYTF. The rearrangement links TRBV5-1 to TRBJ1-2, with TRBD1 matching over 8 bases. Germline trimming cut 3 bases from V and 8 bases from J; bases unmatched to any gene: 12. Germline loops: CDR1 SGHRS, CDR2 YFSETQ. CDR3 size: 15 residues.

This chain links TRBV14 with TRBJ1-1; 10 bases align to TRBD1. CDR1 SGHDN and CDR2 FVKESK come from the germline V gene. V lost 4 bases and J lost 5; bases outside the gene matches: 10. The CDR3 is made up of 16 amino acids. CDR3 nucleotide sequence: TGTGCCAGCAGCCTTCCAGGACAGGGGGAAGGAACTGAAGCTTTCTTT. Translated: CASSLPGQGEGTEAFF.

This clone was counted between two and nine times. The rearrangement uses TRBV28 and TRBJ2-7, with TRBD2 matching 12 bases. The V and J ends lost 4 bases and 5 bases, in that order; junction bases with no gene match: 9. Germline V gene data show CDR1 as MDHEN and CDR2 as SYDVKM. The CDR3 totals 16 residues. CDR3 in amino acids: CASSSSGRAPGNEQYF. CDR3 in DNA: TGTGCCAGCAGTTCTAGCGGGAGGGCTCCAGGAAACGAGCAGTACTTC.

V usage is TRBV9 and J usage is TRBJ1-2; unclear D gene. V gave up 0 bases and J gave up 4 bases, with 10 bases separating them. Germline V lookup: CDR1 SGDLS, CDR2 YYNGEE. The CDR3 is 14 amino acids. CDR3 nucleotide sequence: TGTGCCAGCAGCGTAGTTTCGGGTGGCTATGGCTACACCTTC. Protein sequence: CASSVVSGGYGYTF.

The chain is built from TRBV10-2 and TRBJ1-5, with D unresolved. V was cut by 7 bases and J by 0 bases, with 7 bases left in between. This CDR3 has 13 residues. Germline CDR1 WSHSY, CDR2 SAAADI. CDR3 sequence reads: CASKHDSNQPQHF. In DNA, the CDR3 is TGCGCCAGCAAGCATGATAGCAATCAGCCCCAGCATTTT.

The chain is built from TRBV30 and TRBJ2-6; TRBD1 matches at 8 bases. The ends lost 3 bases at V and 4 bases at J; junction bases unmatched: 11. The CDR3 runs to 17 residues. The germline gives CDR1 GTSNPN, CDR2 SVGIG (reference sequence). This CDR3 is CAWRRAGGSWGANVLTF. The CDR3 DNA reads as TGTGCCTGGAGGAGGGCAGGGGGCTCGTGGGGGGCCAACGTCCTGACTTTC.

This chain uses TRBV6-4 with TRBJ2-2; 10 nucleotides line up with TRBD1. Per germline, CDR1 MRHNA and CDR2 SNTAGT. The CDR3 loop spans 15 amino acids. The V gene end was trimmed by 6 bases and the J gene end by 0 bases; junction bases not matched to a gene: 1. CDR3 residues: CASSGTGANTGELFF. The CDR3 coding sequence is TGTGCCAGCAGCGGGACAGGGGCGAACACCGGGGAGCTGTTTTTT.

The J gene is TRBJ1-3, the V gene TRBV9; weak D call: TRBD1 (5 bases). Trimming removed 4 bases from V and 1 base from J, with 18 bases in between. Looked up from germline, CDR1 is SGDLS and CDR2 is YYNGEE. The CDR3 loop spans 17 amino acids. The CDR3, as DNA: TGTGCCAGCAGCCTGAGGGGAGGGGCTCAATCTGGAAACACCATATATTTT. Its translation is CASSLRGGAQSGNTIYF.

In DNA, the CDR3 is TGTGCCAGCAGTTGGGACAGCAATTCACCCCTCCACTTT. This sequence encodes CASSWDSNSPLHF. The chain combines TRBV6-5 with TRBJ1-6; 7 bases line up with TRBD1. CDR1 is MNHEY and CDR2 is SVGAGI in the germline V gene. The CDR3 extends over 13 amino acids. Trimming at V came to 4 bases and at J to 7 bases, leaving 1 base not matched to a gene.

The rearrangement uses TRBV19 and TRBJ1-1; tentatively, D is TRBD1 (5 bases). This CDR3 is built from 14 residues. Trimming took off 3 bases at V and 1 base at J, with 9 bases between the two ends. The germline CDR1 and CDR2 sequences are LNHDA and SQIVND (reference sequence). Written as DNA, the CDR3 is TGTGCCAGTAGTATTCGCCAGGGGAACACTGAAGCTTTCTTT. Its protein is CASSIRQGNTEAFF.

This clone was picked up one time. V and J are TRBV6-5 and TRBJ2-1, with 8 bases that match TRBD1. This CDR3 has 14 amino acids. The J segment lost 2 bases and the V segment lost 8 bases, leaving 5 bases of the junction unmatched. Germline V gene data show CDR1 as MNHEY and CDR2 as SVGAGI. CDR3 sequence reads: CASGDRSPYNEQFF. Here the CDR3 DNA reads TGTGCCAGCGGGGACAGGTCACCCTACAATGAGCAGTTCTTC.

In its sample, this clone was seen a few times. V and J are TRBV19 and TRBJ1-5; 8 bases match TRBD1. After removal of 6 bases from V and 2 bases from J, the junction contained 9 bases not matched to a gene. From germline, CDR1 is LNHDA and CDR2 SQIVND (reference sequence). The CDR3 contains 16 residues. CDR3 sequence reads: CASSSIDRGGNQPQHF. Here the CDR3 DNA reads TGTGCCAGTAGCTCAATAGACAGGGGCGGCAATCAGCCCCAGCATTTT. Complete variable domain (other parts from reference TRBV19 and TRBJ1-5): DGGITQSPKYLFRKEGQNVTLSCEQNLNHDAMYWYRQDPGQGLRLIYYSQIVNDFQKGDIAEGYSVSREKKESFPLTVTSAQKNPTAFYLCASSSIDRGGNQPQHFGDGTRLSIL.

The chain has TRBV7-9 and TRBJ2-7; TRBD2 is a possible D gene (7 bases). Germline assignment: CDR1 SEHNR and CDR2 FQNEAQ (reference sequence). The CDR3 is 16 amino acids. V was cut by 2 bases and J by 1 base, with 15 bases left in between. The chain's CDR3 is CASSLPMKGGSYEQYF. The CDR3 nucleotides are TGTGCCAGCAGCTTACCGATGAAGGGGGGGTCCTACGAGCAGTACTTC.

The chain carries TRBV10-2 and TRBJ1-5; TRBD1 matches at 7 bases. The V gene's germline CDR1 is WSHSY and CDR2 SAAADI. Losses at the gene ends were 6 bases for V and 4 bases for J; bases not matched to a gene: 3. The CDR3 is 13 residues long. CDR3 sequence: CASRQGRNQPQHF. The CDR3 nucleotides read TGCGCCAGCAGACAGGGGAGGAATCAGCCCCAGCATTTT.

This clone was observed a single time. The chain joins TRBV9 to TRBJ2-6; TRBD1 might be the D (5 bases). Germline lookup yields CDR1 SGDLS and CDR2 YYNGEE. The V and J ends lost 3 bases and 0 bases respectively, with 10 bases between them. This CDR3 is 16 amino acids long. The CDR3 protein is CASSALRASGANVLTF. The CDR3 nucleotides are TGTGCCAGCAGCGCCCTCAGGGCCTCTGGGGCCAACGTCCTGACTTTC. The full variable domain, completed using reference TRBV9 and TRBJ2-6, is DSGVTQTPKHLITATGQRVTLRCSPRSGDLSVYWYQQSLDQGLQFLIQYYNGEERAKGNILERFSAQQFPDLHSELNLSSLELGDSALYFCASSALRASGANVLTFGAGSRLTVL.

The V gene is TRBV29-1, the J gene TRBJ2-4, with 7 nucleotides matching TRBD1. CDR3 length: 15 residues. J was trimmed by 4 bases and V by 7 bases; bases with no gene match: 13. CDR1 and CDR2 from the germline V gene are SQVTM and ANQGSEA. Here the CDR3 reads CSAHGVGTAKNIQYF. The CDR3 DNA follows: TGCAGCGCCCATGGGGTGGGGACAGCTAAAAACATTCAGTACTTC. The whole variable domain, filled in from reference TRBV29-1 and TRBJ2-4, reads SAVISQKPSRDICQRGTSLTIQCQVDSQVTMMFWYRQQPGQSLTLIATANQGSEATYESGFVIDKFPISRPNLTFSTLTVSNMSPEDSSIYLCSAHGVGTAKNIQYFGAGTRLSVL.

This clone has just a few counts. The rearrangement links TRBV7-3 to TRBJ2-7; a weak D match, TRBD2 (6 bases). V lost 0 bases and J 6 bases, leaving 15 bases between the germline ends. This CDR3 comprises 15 residues. Germline assignment: CDR1 SGHTA and CDR2 FQGTGA. The CDR3, as DNA: TGTGCCAGCAGCTTAACGGGCGGGAAAGAATCCGAGCAGTACTTC. It specifies CASSLTGGKESEQYF.

On this clone itself: One end of the junction is discordant with germline, which a read error may explain. The rearrangement links TRBV5-3 to TRBJ1-3; 10 positions match TRBD1. TRBV5-3 is an open reading frame whose function is uncertain. The CDR3 runs to 14 residues. In DNA form, the CDR3 reads TGTGCCAGAAGTTTGGGACAGGGGTTAGACACCATATATTTT. Translation: CARSLGQGLDTIYF.

V gene TRBV6-6 combines with J gene TRBJ2-5, with TRBD2 identical over 7 bases. The J call may be mistaken, given a closer DNA end match to TRBJ2-7. The germline V gene encodes CDR1 MNHNY and CDR2 SVGAGI (reference sequence). This CDR3 contains 14 residues. CDR3 nucleotide sequence: TGTGCCAGCAGCCTAGGCGGGAGTTCGGACGAGCAGTACTTC. It yields the protein CASSLGGSSDEQYF.

V and J are TRBV12-5 and TRBJ2-3, with TRBD2 matching over 7 bases. The CDR3 length is 13 residues. Trimming at V came to 6 bases and at J to 2 bases, leaving 2 bases not matched to a gene. CDR1 and CDR2 from the germline V gene are LGHNT and FRNRAP. The chain's CDR3 is CASGLATTDTQYF. The CDR3 DNA reads as TGTGCTAGTGGACTAGCGACCACAGATACGCAGTATTTT. Supplemented by reference TRBV12-5 and TRBJ2-3, the full variable domain reads DARVTQTPRHKVTEMGQEVTMRCQPILGHNTVFWYRQTMMQGLELLAYFRNRAPLDDSGMPKDRFSAEMPDATLATLKIQPSEPRDSAVYFCASGLATTDTQYFGPGTRLTVL.

The sample holds one count of this clone. V is TRBV7-4 and J is TRBJ2-7; TRBD2 matches 14 bases. The length of the CDR3 is 18 residues. V lost 4 bases to trimming and J lost 1 base; unmatched junction nucleotides: 9. Per the germline V gene, CDR1 is SGHVT and CDR2 is SQSDAQ. CDR3 in DNA: TGTGCCAGCAGCTCTCGGACTAGCGGGAGGTATGTATCCTACGAGCAGTACTTC. Translating gives CASSSRTSGRYVSYEQYF.

The rearrangement links TRBV6-4 to TRBJ1-1, with D perhaps TRBD1 (5 bases). The ends were cut back, 0 bases at V and 3 bases at J, with 11 bases in the middle. This CDR3 has 15 residues. Per the germline V gene, CDR1 is MRHNA and CDR2 is SNTAGT. The DNA of the CDR3 is TGTGCCAGCAGTGACTCCCCCGGGGGTGACACTGAAGCTTTCTTT. Translating gives CASSDSPGGDTEAFF.

V usage is TRBV9 and J usage is TRBJ2-3, with 7 nucleotides matching TRBD2. This CDR3 has 14 amino acids. Germline V gives CDR1 SGDLS, CDR2 YYNGEE. V lost 2 bases and J lost 5; bases outside the gene matches: 5. The CDR3 DNA reads as TGTGCCAGCAGCGTGAAGACGGGAGGAGATACGCAGTATTTT. It yields the protein CASSVKTGGDTQYF.

The J gene is TRBJ2-3, the V gene TRBV7-9, with TRBD2 matching 7 bases. Germline V lookup: CDR1 SEHNR, CDR2 FQNEAQ (reference sequence). Trimming at V came to 5 bases and at J to 4 bases, leaving 15 bases not matched to a gene. The CDR3 length is 17 residues. In DNA form, the CDR3 reads TGTGCCAGCAGCCCAGGGTGGGGAGGGGATAGCCCAGATACGCAGTATTTT. Translating gives CASSPGWGGDSPDTQYF.